Below, 10 T cell receptor beta chains from the same sample are listed, as sequenced in a study of blood T cell repertoires in COVID-19. Measured with immunoSEQ multiplex PCR; TCRdb has only the in-frame clones, and not every one. The sample carries around 200,000 clones, about 90% recorded once. The sequencing sample was made of peripheral blood. The source is a woman aged 18-29 years who had recovered from COVID-19.

The chain employs TRBV19 and TRBJ2-7, with D maybe TRBD1 (6 bases). The CDR3 is made up of 14 amino acids. Germline V gives CDR1 LNHDA, CDR2 SQIVND (reference sequence). The V end lost 6 bases, the J end lost 3 bases, and 15 bases lay between the germline ends. CDR3 nucleotides: TGTGCCAGTAGCGCCGGGACAAGACACTACGAGCAGTACTTC. It translates to CASSAGTRHYEQYF. Combining the CDR3 with reference TRBV19 and TRBJ2-7 gives the whole variable domain DGGITQSPKYLFRKEGQNVTLSCEQNLNHDAMYWYRQDPGQGLRLIYYSQIVNDFQKGDIAEGYSVSREKKESFPLTVTSAQKNPTAFYLCASSAGTRHYEQYFGPGTRLTVT.

V and J are TRBV7-2 and TRBJ2-7; D possibly corresponds to TRBD1 (5 bases). Germline CDR1 is SGHTA and CDR2 is FQGNSA. With 5 bases removed from V and 9 bases from J, the gap between germline ends came to 11 bases. CDR3 length: 11 amino acids. This chain's CDR3 is CASSQTERQYF. The DNA for the CDR3 is TGTGCCAGCAGCCAGACAGAAAGGCAGTACTTC.

The chain couples TRBV27 to TRBJ1-2; D might be TRBD1 (5 bases). This CDR3 has 14 residues. V was cut by 0 bases and J by 7 bases, with 12 bases left in between. From germline, CDR1 is MNHEY and CDR2 SMNVEV (reference sequence). The CDR3: CASSLSSGQGGYTF. The CDR3 nucleotides are TGTGCCAGCAGTTTATCGTCAGGGCAGGGTGGCTACACCTTC.

The genes are TRBV19 and TRBJ1-1; D is undetermined. V lost 5 bases, J lost 0 bases, and 10 bases lay in between. Germline values: CDR1 LNHDA, CDR2 SQIVND (reference sequence). The CDR3 contains 14 residues. CDR3 loop: CASSLPSLNTEAFF. The DNA of the CDR3 is TGTGCCAGTAGTCTCCCAAGCCTGAACACTGAAGCTTTCTTT.

The chain uses TRBV30 and TRBJ1-1, with TRBD1 matching over 7 bases. The CDR3 contains 17 residues. Germline trimming cut 4 bases from V and 0 bases from J; bases unmatched to any gene: 14. Germline values: CDR1 GTSNPN, CDR2 SVGIG (reference sequence). The CDR3 reads CAWNRNRGGLLNTEAFF. The CDR3 nucleotides are TGTGCCTGGAACCGAAACAGGGGAGGATTGTTGAACACTGAAGCTTTCTTT.

The rearrangement uses TRBV27 and TRBJ1-5; 7 bases align to TRBD1. There are 14 residues in the CDR3. CDR1 MNHEY and CDR2 SMNVEV come from the germline V gene (reference sequence). The V segment lost 5 bases and the J segment 7 bases; nucleotides outside the gene matches: 8. CDR3 bases: TGTGCCAGCAGTACCCTGACGGACAGGCAGCCCCAGCATTTT. Protein: CASSTLTDRQPQHF.

The rearrangement uses TRBV5-5 and TRBJ2-3; TRBD2 matches at 10 bases. The CDR3 consists of 14 residues. The germline V gene encodes CDR1 SGHKS and CDR2 YYEKEE (reference sequence). Losses at the gene ends were 4 bases for V and 5 bases for J; bases not matched to a gene: 4. The CDR3 is CASSGLAGVDTQYF. In nucleotides, the CDR3 is TGTGCCAGCAGCGGGCTAGCGGGAGTAGATACGCAGTATTTT.

The rearrangement joins TRBV28 to TRBJ2-1; 7 bases line up with TRBD2. Germline lookup yields CDR1 MDHEN and CDR2 SYDVKM. V shed 4 bases, J shed 0 bases, and the junction held 6 bases outside the gene matches. CDR3 length equals 16 residues. The CDR3 sequence is CASSSPGGYSYNEQFF. The CDR3 region has the DNA TGTGCCAGCAGTTCTCCCGGGGGGTACTCCTACAATGAGCAGTTCTTC.

The chain employs TRBV29-1 and TRBJ1-4; 7 nucleotides match TRBD1. The length of the CDR3 is 14 residues. Per the germline V gene, CDR1 is SQVTM and CDR2 is ANQGSEA. The trim removed 2 bases at V and 7 bases at J, leaving 7 bases unmatched. The CDR3 spells CSVETTGEVEKLFF. CDR3 nucleotides: TGCAGCGTTGAAACAACAGGGGAAGTTGAAAAACTGTTTTTT.

Only a few counts were recorded for this clone. V is TRBV14 and J is TRBJ2-7; 9 nucleotides agree with TRBD2. Per the germline V gene, CDR1 is SGHDN and CDR2 is FVKESK. CDR3 length: 15 amino acids. The J segment lost 3 bases and the V segment lost 3 bases, leaving 6 bases of the junction unmatched. CDR3: CASSHGTSPLYEQYF. For the CDR3, the DNA is TGTGCCAGCAGCCATGGGACTAGCCCCCTCTACGAGCAGTACTTC.